The following is a T cell receptor (beta chain) sequence with its context. Antigen specificity is unknown. The data were obtained in a study of shared clonotypes between healthy human individuals. Study-level background: Each donor contributed plates that comprised three CD4 naive, three CD4 memory, two CD8 naive and one CD8 memory.

The V end was cut by 9 bases, the J end by 3 bases, with 3 bases between. Germline values: CDR1 SGHTA, CDR2 FQGTGA. The CDR3 extends over 9 amino acids. Only in-frame clones appear in the TCRdb table, and some are missing; sequencing was by immunoSEQ multiplex PCR. The sample shows some 2,500,000 clones, roughly 93% of them seen only once. Healthy HIV-negative adults without recent acute infections or vaccinations served as donors. Subsets obtained from CD4+ cells comprised CD45RA+ naive and CD45RA-negative memory cells. Study results and caveats: When naive CD4 clonotypes were compared across a handful of donors, about 5% were shared.

Sequencing was carried out using naive CD4+ T cells from PBMCs. Subset defined: CD45RA+ positively selected. The clonotype was recovered from a young man in good health. Some clones in this sample may be carry-over from other donors' samples. This chain joins TRBV7-3 and TRBJ2-7; no definite D call. This CDR3 reads CASYYEQYF. The CDR3 DNA reads TGTGCCAGTTACTACGAGCAGTACTTC.